Listed here is a single T cell receptor beta chain. J gave up 8 bases and V 8 bases, and 13 bases lay outside the gene matches. Germline lookup yields CDR1 SEHNR and CDR2 FQNEAQ (reference sequence). The CDR3 extends over 15 amino acids. Clones were sequenced by immunoSEQ multiplex PCR, and TCRdb holds only the in-frame ones, with some missing. The sample includes tens of thousands of clones, 80% to 90% of them seen just once. This specimen belongs to a study of PD-1 blockade in classical Hodgkin lymphoma. Time point defined: cycle 4 day 1 (C4D1), after less than 7 weeks of nivolumab. All patients relapsed after autologous stem cell transplantation, and brentuximab vedotin exposure varied. It was by magnetic negative selection that CD4+ T cells were purified from thawed PBMCs.

The sequence came from a human donor with classical Hodgkin lymphoma. The chain uses TRBV7-9 and TRBJ2-1, with 9 bases fitting TRBD1. Material: CD4+ T cells from blood, obtained before the fourth cycle of nivolumab. CDR3: CASPRPGQGADEQFF. The CDR3 region has the DNA TGTGCCAGCCCCCGGCCGGGACAGGGTGCAGATGAGCAGTTCTTC.